This is a list of T cell receptor beta chains from one sample in a study of T cells in Graves' hyperthyroidism and ophthalmopathy. One entry per CDR3 protein, called by TCRdb with MiXCR from the multiplex PCR reads. Of about 500,000 distinct CDR3 sequences listed, approximately 15% are singletons. The material sequenced was blood. These receptors were collected from a woman aged 18-29 years with Graves' hyperthyroidism. Each CDR3 is given with its conserved first and last residue. D genes are given only for firm matches. Part of the rows lack a size; the others show once, few, many or a class for expanded clones.

DNA,CDR3,V,J,size,D
TGCAGCGGGCCCGGGACAGGGACATATGGCTACACCTTC,CSGPGTGTYGYTF,TRBV29-1,TRBJ1-2,once,TRBD1
TGCAGTGCTAGAGACAAGGGTCTCTATCAGCCCCAGCATTTT,CSARDKGLYQPQHF,TRBV20-1,TRBJ1-5,.,.
TGCAGTGCTAGAGATATGCGGGGGCGCGCAGATACGCAGTATTTT,CSARDMRGRADTQYF,TRBV20-1,TRBJ2-3,many,.
TGTGCCAGTAGTGTACCCCGGAGGGGGGAAAAAGATACGCAGTATTTT,CASSVPRRGEKDTQYF,TRBV19,TRBJ2-3,.,.
TGTGCCACCAGTGACCCCAGACAGGCTAATGAAAAACTGTTTTTT,CATSDPRQANEKLFF,TRBV24-1,TRBJ1-4,.,.
TGTGCCAGCAGCCCCTATGGGCCGATTAAAGAGCAGTTCTTC,CASSPYGPIKEQFF,TRBV7-8,TRBJ2-1,many,.
TGTGCCAGCAGCTTAAACTGGAACACTGAAGCTTTCTTT,CASSLNWNTEAFF,TRBV5-5,TRBJ1-1,many,.
TGTGCCAGCAGTTTACCGCGGGCTAGCGGGGGAGGCACAGATACGCAGTATTTT,CASSLPRASGGGTDTQYF,TRBV12-3/TRBV12-4,TRBJ2-3,few,TRBD2
TGCAGTGCTAGCTTAGCGGGAATATGGAATGAGCAGTTCTTC,CSASLAGIWNEQFF,TRBV20-1,TRBJ2-1,many,TRBD2
TGTGCCAGTACCCCGGGGCCCCTCCACTTT,CASTPGPLHF,TRBV2,TRBJ1-6,many,.
TGTGCCAGCAGTGCGGGACTAGCGGGGACCGGGGAGCTGTTTTTT,CASSAGLAGTGELFF,TRBV2,TRBJ2-2,many,TRBD2
TGTGCCAGCAGCATGACTGAGAACACCGGGGAGCTGTTTTTT,CASSMTENTGELFF,TRBV7-2,TRBJ2-2,once,.
TGTGCCAGCAGTCGGACAGACCAAGAGACCCAGTACTTC,CASSRTDQETQYF,TRBV12-3/TRBV12-4,TRBJ2-5,many,.
TGTGCCAGCTCCCTACAGGGGCCTTCTACCTACGAGCAGTACTTC,CASSLQGPSTYEQYF,TRBV18,TRBJ2-7,many,TRBD1
TGTGCCAGCACTACCCATTCTAGCGGGAGCTCCTACGAGCAGTACTTC,CASTTHSSGSSYEQYF,TRBV27,TRBJ2-7,.,TRBD2
TGCGCCGGAAGGGGTGACGCGAACACCGGGGAGCTGTTTTTT,CAGRGDANTGELFF,TRBV5-1,TRBJ2-2,many,.
TGTGCCACCTGGACAACAGATACGCAGTATTTT,CATWTTDTQYF,TRBV11-1,TRBJ2-3,few,.
TGTGCCTGGAGATTGACTAGCGGGCTACCGAGCAATGAGCAGTTCTTC,CAWRLTSGLPSNEQFF,TRBV30,TRBJ2-1,many,TRBD2
TGTGCCAGCAGGGGAGGGGGCGCGATAGGCCACGAGACCCAGTACTTC,CASRGGGAIGHETQYF,TRBV25-1,TRBJ2-5,.,.
TGTGCCATCAAGCGGGGACTAGCGGTCAATGAGCAGTTCTTC,CAIKRGLAVNEQFF,TRBV10-3,TRBJ2-1,many,TRBD2
TGTGCCAGCAGCCCGGGGACAGGGGGCATCTATGGCTACACCTTC,CASSPGTGGIYGYTF,TRBV5-6,TRBJ1-2,.,TRBD1
TGCAGTGCTAGATGGGACCCAAATTCACCCCTCCACTTT,CSARWDPNSPLHF,TRBV20-1,TRBJ1-6,few,.
TGTGCCTGGAGTGTAGCTCTGGACTACGAGCAGTACTTC,CAWSVALDYEQYF,TRBV30,TRBJ2-7,few,.
TGCGCCAGCAGCCAAGGCCCGGGGGGAACATTCGTCTACGAGCAGTACTTC,CASSQGPGGTFVYEQYF,TRBV4-1,TRBJ2-7,few,TRBD2
TGCAGTGCTAGCAGTCGGAACGGGAGAGGTGGAGAGACCCAGTACTTC,CSASSRNGRGGETQYF,TRBV20-1,TRBJ2-5,many,.
TGTGCCAGCAGCTTAGGGGGACAGGGTCAAACCAAAAACATTCAGTACTTC,CASSLGGQGQTKNIQYF,TRBV13,TRBJ2-4,few,TRBD1
TGTGCCAGCAGCTCCCCCGGGCCTCTCGGCTATGGCTACACCTTC,CASSSPGPLGYGYTF,TRBV6-2/TRBV6-3,TRBJ1-2,many,.
TGCGCCAGCAGTCGCGGCAGGGCGACTGAAGCTTTCTTT,CASSRGRATEAFF,TRBV5-1,TRBJ1-1,.,.
TGTGCCAGCAGCGTAGACGGGGGGGACTATGGCTACACCTTC,CASSVDGGDYGYTF,TRBV9,TRBJ1-2,many,.
TGTGCCAGCAGTTTCGCAGGGGGCGTTCAGCCCCAGCATTTT,CASSFAGGVQPQHF,TRBV12-3/TRBV12-4,TRBJ1-5,many,TRBD1
TGTGCCGCAGAACGGGGACTAGCGGGTTACAATGAGCAGTTCTTC,CAAERGLAGYNEQFF,TRBV10-3,TRBJ2-1,.,TRBD2
TGCGCCAGCAGCCCCACCGTAGCCAAAAACATTCAGTACTTC,CASSPTVAKNIQYF,TRBV5-1,TRBJ2-4,many,.
TGTGCCACCAGGTCCGGAAGGACAGGGGATGATCGGGTCACTGAAGCTTTCTTT,CATRSGRTGDDRVTEAFF,TRBV6-1,TRBJ1-1,many,TRBD1
TGTGCCAGCAGCTTGGGGGGGGGGCGGAGGTTGAACACTGAAGCTTTCTTT,CASSLGGGRRLNTEAFF,TRBV5-5,TRBJ1-1,.,.
TGTGCCAGCAGCTTAGTCGGGGTAGGACGGAATGAGCAGTTCTTC,CASSLVGVGRNEQFF,TRBV11-3,TRBJ2-1,many,.
TGCGCCAGCAGCACCGGACAGGGGGCAACTAATGAAAAACTGTTTTTT,CASSTGQGATNEKLFF,TRBV5-1,TRBJ1-4,many,TRBD1
TGTGCCAGCAGTGAAGTTAATGGGGAAGAGACCCAGTACTTC,CASSEVNGEETQYF,TRBV6-1,TRBJ2-5,.,.
TGTGCCAGCACCCCCGAAGCGACAGGGCGGAATCAGCCCCAGCATTTT,CASTPEATGRNQPQHF,TRBV27,TRBJ1-5,few,TRBD1
TGTGCCACCAGCGAGCCTAGCTGGTACCAAGAGACCCAGTACTTC,CATSEPSWYQETQYF,TRBV15,TRBJ2-5,many,.
TGTGCCAGCAGCCACTTGGCGGGAGCTGTGGATACGCAGTATTTT,CASSHLAGAVDTQYF,TRBV12-3/TRBV12-4,TRBJ2-3,.,TRBD2
TGTGCCAGCTCACACACCGACAGGGCCGGGGAGCTGTTTTTT,CASSHTDRAGELFF,TRBV18,TRBJ2-2,few,TRBD1
TGTGCCAGCAGCTTGGAGGGCTTGGGCTACACCTTC,CASSLEGLGYTF,TRBV6-1,TRBJ1-2,many,.
TGTGCCAGCAGTTTCCGGGGGCCCTACAATGAGCAGTTCTTC,CASSFRGPYNEQFF,TRBV27,TRBJ2-1,few,.
TGTGCCAGCAGCCCGGGGACAGACAAAAACATTCAGTACTTC,CASSPGTDKNIQYF,TRBV13,TRBJ2-4,many,TRBD1
TGCGCCAGCAGCTTAGCAGATGGAGGAGAGACCCAGTACTTC,CASSLADGGETQYF,TRBV5-1,TRBJ2-5,many,.
TGTGCCACCAGTGACTCCGGGAGAGTCTATGAGCAGTTCTTC,CATSDSGRVYEQFF,TRBV24-1,TRBJ2-1,many,.
TGTGCCAGCAGTGGCGGGGCAAGCTCCTACAATGAGCAGTTCTTC,CASSGGASSYNEQFF,TRBV6-1,TRBJ2-1,.,.
TGTGCCAGTAGTATAAGGCGTCTCTTGGCGGGATCCTCCTACGAGCAGTACTTC,CASSIRRLLAGSSYEQYF,TRBV19,TRBJ2-7,.,.
TGTGCCAGCAGTTTAGGTTGGAATGGGGAGCTGTTTTTT,CASSLGWNGELFF,TRBV6-1,TRBJ2-2,many,.
TGTGCCAGTATCCTCGGGCACCATAGCAATCAGCCCCAGCATTTT,CASILGHHSNQPQHF,TRBV19,TRBJ1-5,.,.
TGCGCCAGCAGCTTCTCGGGGCAAGAGACCCAGTACTTC,CASSFSGQETQYF,TRBV5-1,TRBJ2-5,many,.
TGTGCCTGGAGTAGGGGGGCCACCTACAATGAGCAGTTCTTC,CAWSRGATYNEQFF,TRBV30,TRBJ2-1,few,.
TGCGCCAGCAGCTTGGCTCTTGCGGGACCGACGGCGACCCAGTACTTC,CASSLALAGPTATQYF,TRBV5-1,TRBJ2-5,few,.
TGTGCCAGCAGTTACTCAGGCAGGTACAATGAGCAGTTCTTC,CASSYSGRYNEQFF,TRBV6-5,TRBJ2-1,many,.
TGCAGCGTTGGTCCAGGGGTGGTCACTGAAGCTTTCTTT,CSVGPGVVTEAFF,TRBV29-1,TRBJ1-1,many,.